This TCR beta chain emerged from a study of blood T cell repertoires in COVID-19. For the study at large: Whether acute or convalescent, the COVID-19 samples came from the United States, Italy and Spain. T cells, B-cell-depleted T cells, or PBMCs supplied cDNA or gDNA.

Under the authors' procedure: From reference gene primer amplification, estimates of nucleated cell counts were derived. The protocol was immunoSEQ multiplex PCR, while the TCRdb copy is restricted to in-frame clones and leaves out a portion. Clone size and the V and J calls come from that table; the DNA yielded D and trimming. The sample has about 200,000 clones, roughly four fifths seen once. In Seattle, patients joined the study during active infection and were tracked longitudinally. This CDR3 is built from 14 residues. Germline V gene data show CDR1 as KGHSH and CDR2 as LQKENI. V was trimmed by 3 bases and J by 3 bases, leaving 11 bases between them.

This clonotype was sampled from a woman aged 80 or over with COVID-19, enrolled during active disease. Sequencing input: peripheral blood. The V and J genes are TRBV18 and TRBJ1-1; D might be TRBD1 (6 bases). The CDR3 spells CASSPFWTDTEAFF. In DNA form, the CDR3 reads TGTGCCAGCTCACCGTTCTGGACAGACACTGAAGCTTTCTTT. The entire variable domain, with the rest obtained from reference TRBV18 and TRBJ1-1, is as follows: NAGVMQNPRHLVRRRGQEARLRCSPMKGHSHVYWYRQLPEEGLKFMVYLQKENIIDESGMPKERFSAEFPKEGPSILRIQQVVRGDSAAYFCASSPFWTDTEAFFGQGTRLTVV.